This T cell receptor beta chain was sequenced during a study of cytomegalovirus exposure and HLA in healthy donors. With respect to this clone: What it binds is unknown.

Study conclusions and caveats: Later analysis associated a missense DCLRE1C variant with TCR beta V- and J-gene trimming.

V lost 2 bases and J lost 8, with 15 bases in between. This CDR3 region has 15 residues. In germline, CDR1 is MNHNS, CDR2 SASEGT. This cohort consisted of healthy bone marrow donors. In nominal health when sampled, donors likely had unrecorded immune exposures nonetheless. Use of 60 Vbeta and 13 Jbeta primers characterized the PCR. Clones were sequenced by immunoSEQ multiplex PCR, and TCRdb holds only the in-frame ones, with some missing. The profile shows 80,000 or so clones, about two thirds of them singletons. This sequence was found in a woman aged 45-65 years in good health and CMV-seropositive. This sequence joins TRBV6-1 and TRBJ1-4, with D unresolved. The specimen was PBMCs. CDR3: CASSEQRGGNEKLFF. In DNA form, the CDR3 reads TGTGCCAGCAGTGAACAGAGAGGAGGGAACGAAAAACTGTTTTTT.